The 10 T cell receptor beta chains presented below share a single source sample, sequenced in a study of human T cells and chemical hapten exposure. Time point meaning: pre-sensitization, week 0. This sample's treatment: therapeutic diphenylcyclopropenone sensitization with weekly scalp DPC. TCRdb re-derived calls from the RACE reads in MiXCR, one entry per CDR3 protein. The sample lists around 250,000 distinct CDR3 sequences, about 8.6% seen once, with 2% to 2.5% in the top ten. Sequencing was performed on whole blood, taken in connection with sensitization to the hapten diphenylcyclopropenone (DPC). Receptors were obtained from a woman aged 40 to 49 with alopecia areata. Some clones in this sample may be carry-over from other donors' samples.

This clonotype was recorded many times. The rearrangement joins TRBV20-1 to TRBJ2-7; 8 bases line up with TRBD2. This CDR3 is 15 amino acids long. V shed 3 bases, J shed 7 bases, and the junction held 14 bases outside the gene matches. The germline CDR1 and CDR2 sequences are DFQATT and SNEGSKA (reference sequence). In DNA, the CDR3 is TGCAGTGCTAGTCAATCTGGAGCGGGAGCACAAGAGCAGTACTTC. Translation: CSASQSGAGAQEQYF.

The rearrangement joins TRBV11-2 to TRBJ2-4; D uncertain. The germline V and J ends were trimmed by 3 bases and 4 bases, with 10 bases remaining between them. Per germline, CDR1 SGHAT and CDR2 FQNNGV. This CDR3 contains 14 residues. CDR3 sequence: CASSLVAGKNIQYF. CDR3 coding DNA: TGTGCCAGCAGCTTGGTGGCAGGAAAAAACATTCAGTACTTC.

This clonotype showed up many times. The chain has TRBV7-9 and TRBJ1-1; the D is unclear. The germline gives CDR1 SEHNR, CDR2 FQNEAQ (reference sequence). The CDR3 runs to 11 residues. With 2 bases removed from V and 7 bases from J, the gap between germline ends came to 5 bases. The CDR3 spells CASSLPDEAFF. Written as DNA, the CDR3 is TGTGCCAGCAGCTTACCGGATGAAGCTTTCTTT.

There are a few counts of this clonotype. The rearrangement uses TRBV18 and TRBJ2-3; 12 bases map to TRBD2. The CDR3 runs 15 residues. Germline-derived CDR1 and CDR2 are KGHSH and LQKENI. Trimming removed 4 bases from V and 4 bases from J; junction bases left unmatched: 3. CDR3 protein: CASSLSSGRADTQYF. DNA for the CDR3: TGTGCCAGCTCACTCTCTAGCGGGAGGGCAGATACGCAGTATTTT.

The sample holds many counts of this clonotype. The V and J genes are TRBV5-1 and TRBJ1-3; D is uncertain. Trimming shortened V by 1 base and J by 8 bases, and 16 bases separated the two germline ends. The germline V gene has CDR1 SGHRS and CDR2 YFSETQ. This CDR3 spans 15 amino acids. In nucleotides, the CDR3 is TGCGCCAGCAGCTTGCCAGGCCACCCGCTGGACACCATATATTTT. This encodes CASSLPGHPLDTIYF. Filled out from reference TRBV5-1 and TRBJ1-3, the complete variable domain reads KAGVTQTPRYLIKTRGQQVTLSCSPISGHRSVSWYQQTPGQGLQFLFEYFSETQRNKGNFPGRFSGRQFSNSRSEMNVSTLELGDSALYLCASSLPGHPLDTIYFGEGSWLTVV.

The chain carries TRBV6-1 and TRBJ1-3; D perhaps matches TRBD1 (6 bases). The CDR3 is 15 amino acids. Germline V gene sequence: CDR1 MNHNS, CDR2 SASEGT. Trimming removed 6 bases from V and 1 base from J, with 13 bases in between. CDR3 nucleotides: TGTGCCAGCAGATTGGGACACTATTCTGGAAACACCATATATTTT. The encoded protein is CASRLGHYSGNTIYF.

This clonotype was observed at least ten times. The CDR3 here is CSVASSMNTEAFF. The CDR3, as DNA: TGCAGCGTTGCATCCAGCATGAACACTGAAGCTTTCTTT. The V and J genes are TRBV29-1 and TRBJ1-1; D is unresolved. Germline V lookup: CDR1 SQVTM, CDR2 ANQGSEA. Trimming left V 4 bases short and J 0 bases short, with 9 bases between. The CDR3 loop spans 13 amino acids.

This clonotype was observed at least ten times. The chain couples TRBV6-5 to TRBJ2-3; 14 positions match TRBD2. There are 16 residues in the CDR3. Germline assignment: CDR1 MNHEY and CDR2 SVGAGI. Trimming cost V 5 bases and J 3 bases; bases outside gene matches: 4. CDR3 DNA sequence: TGTGCCAGCAGTCGACGACTAGCGGGAGGGACAGATACGCAGTATTTT. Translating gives CASSRRLAGGTDTQYF.

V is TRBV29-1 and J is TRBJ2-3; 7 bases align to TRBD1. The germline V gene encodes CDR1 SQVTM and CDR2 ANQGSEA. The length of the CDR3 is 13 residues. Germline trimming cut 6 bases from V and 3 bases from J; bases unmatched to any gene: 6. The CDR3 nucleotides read TGCAGCGTGAGAGTACAGGGGACAGATACGCAGTATTTT. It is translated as CSVRVQGTDTQYF.

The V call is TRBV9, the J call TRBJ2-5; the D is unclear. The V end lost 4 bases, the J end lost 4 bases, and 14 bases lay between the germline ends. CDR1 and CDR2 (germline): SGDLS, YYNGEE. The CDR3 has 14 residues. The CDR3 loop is CASSPVPSRETQYF. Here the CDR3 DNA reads TGTGCCAGCAGCCCCGTCCCTTCTCGAGAGACCCAGTACTTC.